These T cell receptor beta chains were read from a single sample in a study of OX40 agonist ivuxolimab in advanced cancers. Sequencing used immunoSEQ multiplex PCR; TCRdb keeps in-frame clones, though not all of them. The sample contains about 140,000 clones, about 92% of which appear only once. The sample consisted of CD4+ or CD8+ T cells sorted from blood, taken in a trial of the OX40 agonist ivuxolimab. Every receptor here comes from an adult with an advanced solid tumor such as melanoma, head and neck, liver or kidney cancer. The CDR3 runs from the conserved cysteine through the conserved F or W. Each record gives: CDR3 protein, CDR3 DNA, V gene, D gene, clone size, J gene. The D gene is left open where the match is weak. Clone sizes are given selectively: once, few, many, or a class where the clone is expanded.

CDR3 protein: CASSIGQTSNQPQHF
CDR3 DNA: TGTGCCAGCTCTATCGGACAGACTAGCAATCAGCCCCAGCATTTT
V gene: TRBV2
D gene: .
clone size: few
J gene: TRBJ1-5

CDR3 protein: CARLPGLEPHNQPQHF
CDR3 DNA: TGTGCCAGGTTACCGGGACTCGAGCCTCACAATCAGCCCCAGCATTTT
V gene: TRBV21-1
D gene: .
clone size: .
J gene: TRBJ1-5

CDR3 protein: CASSLGTRTSTDTQYF
CDR3 DNA: TGCGCCAGCAGCTTGGGGACTAGGACCAGCACAGATACGCAGTATTTT
V gene: TRBV5-1
D gene: TRBD2
clone size: .
J gene: TRBJ2-3

CDR3 protein: CASSHGQGSNEKLFF
CDR3 DNA: TGTGCCAGCTCCCATGGACAGGGGTCTAATGAAAAACTGTTTTTT
V gene: TRBV18
D gene: TRBD1
clone size: .
J gene: TRBJ1-4

CDR3 protein: CASSLDRGGTEAFF
CDR3 DNA: TGCGCCAGCAGCTTGGACAGAGGGGGCACTGAAGCTTTCTTT
V gene: TRBV5-1
D gene: .
clone size: .
J gene: TRBJ1-1

CDR3 protein: CASSGDGEAFF
CDR3 DNA: TGTGCCAGCAGTGGGGACGGTGAAGCTTTCTTT
V gene: TRBV27
D gene: .
clone size: few
J gene: TRBJ1-1

CDR3 protein: CSVVGAGGRNTDTQYF
CDR3 DNA: TGCAGCGTTGTGGGAGCGGGGGGGCGGAACACAGATACGCAGTATTTT
V gene: TRBV29-1
D gene: TRBD2
clone size: .
J gene: TRBJ2-3

CDR3 protein: CASSPTSGKTQYF
CDR3 DNA: TGTGCCAGCAGCCCCACTAGCGGCAAGACCCAGTACTTC
V gene: TRBV7-2
D gene: TRBD2
clone size: .
J gene: TRBJ2-5

CDR3 protein: CASSPQGAGYGYTF
CDR3 DNA: TGTGCCAGCAGCCCACAGGGGGCTGGCTATGGCTACACCTTC
V gene: TRBV5-4
D gene: TRBD1
clone size: .
J gene: TRBJ1-2

CDR3 protein: CASSQSDRDTQYF
CDR3 DNA: TGCGCCAGCAGCCAGAGTGACCGGGATACGCAGTATTTT
V gene: TRBV4-3
D gene: .
clone size: .
J gene: TRBJ2-3

CDR3 protein: CAFRRGSNYGYTF
CDR3 DNA: TGTGCCTTCAGGAGGGGGTCAAACTATGGCTACACCTTC
V gene: TRBV5-4
D gene: .
clone size: .
J gene: TRBJ1-2

CDR3 protein: CASSLGLTGTGVKGTEAFF
CDR3 DNA: TGTGCCAGCAGCTTGGGGCTTACAGGCACAGGGGTTAAAGGCACTGAAGCTTTCTTT
V gene: TRBV5-8
D gene: TRBD1
clone size: .
J gene: TRBJ1-1

CDR3 protein: CASSIGSYNEKLFF
CDR3 DNA: TGTGCCAGTAGTATTGGGAGTTATAATGAAAAACTGTTTTTT
V gene: TRBV19
D gene: .
clone size: .
J gene: TRBJ1-4